The 13 T cell receptor beta chains in this list originate from one sample, sequenced in a study of T cells in tuberculosis. Profiling relied on immunoSEQ multiplex PCR, and the TCRdb table lists in-frame clones only, not all of them. This table holds 30,000 to 40,000 clones, less than 95% found once. Noted time point: new active TB diagnosis, blood taken before or within 7 days of starting treatment. Specimen: PBMCs, collected at tuberculosis diagnosis. These receptors all stem from an adult with tuberculosis.

The V gene is TRBV5-1, the J gene TRBJ2-3; 11 bases match TRBD1. V lost 4 bases and J lost 6; bases outside the gene matches: 13. Germline V lookup: CDR1 SGHRS, CDR2 YFSETQ. The CDR3 has 17 amino acids. The CDR3 loop reads CASSTNAPGQGDDTQYF. The CDR3 coding sequence is TGCGCCAGCAGCACAAACGCCCCGGGACAGGGGGATGATACGCAGTATTTT.

The rearrangement uses TRBV28 and TRBJ2-1; no firm D call. CDR1 is MDHEN and CDR2 is SYDVKM in the germline V gene. Deletions cut 1 base from V and 8 bases from J, with 12 bases between. The CDR3 spans 14 residues. CDR3 nucleotides: TGTGCCAGCAGTTTATTACGGGTTGACGATGAGCAGTTCTTC. Translated, it gives CASSLLRVDDEQFF.

CDR3 DNA: TGTGCCAGCAGTCCCTTTGGGACAGGGCCCCCCGTTAGCAATCAGCCCCAGCATTTT. Residues: CASSPFGTGPPVSNQPQHF. The genes are TRBV27 and TRBJ1-5; 9 positions agree with TRBD1. The V segment lost 5 bases and the J segment 0 bases; nucleotides outside the gene matches: 14. This CDR3 is built from 19 residues. CDR1 is MNHEY, CDR2 SMNVEV, per germline (reference sequence).

CDR3 DNA sequence: TGCGCCAGCAGCCGCGAAGGAGGAAATAATTCACCCCTCCACTTT. Its protein is CASSREGGNNSPLHF. The chain links TRBV5-1 to TRBJ1-6; D remains ambiguous. V was shortened by 4 bases and J by 5 bases, with 13 bases between the two germline ends. Germline CDR1 and CDR2: SGHRS and YFSETQ. The CDR3 extends over 15 amino acids.

This chain links TRBV5-8 with TRBJ2-1; perhaps TRBD1 as D (5 bases). Trimming pared 6 bases from V and 6 bases from J, leaving 16 bases between. The germline V gene has CDR1 SGHTS and CDR2 YDEGEE. The CDR3 is 14 amino acids. The CDR3 nucleotides are TGTGCCAGCACCCCCGCAGGGCTCCTCAATGAGCAGTTCTTC. As protein: CASTPAGLLNEQFF.

The chain uses TRBV10-3 and TRBJ1-1, with 7 bases that match TRBD1. Unmatched junction bases numbered 4, after V lost 5 bases and J lost 4 bases. Germline V CDR1 and CDR2: ENHRY, SYGVKD. This CDR3 has 13 residues. The CDR3 here is CAISMTGSTEAFF. CDR3 sequence (DNA): TGTGCCATCAGTATGACAGGGTCCACTGAAGCTTTCTTT.

This chain connects TRBV7-8 to TRBJ2-7; D is perhaps TRBD2 (6 bases). Per germline, CDR1 SGHVS and CDR2 FQNEAQ. The CDR3 is 14 amino acids. With 5 bases removed from V and 4 bases from J, the gap between germline ends came to 15 bases. The CDR3 spells CASSPETRGYEQYV. The CDR3 nucleotides read TGTGCCAGCAGCCCAGAAACGCGGGGTTACGAGCAGTACGTC.

This chain links TRBV7-2 with TRBJ2-2; TRBD2 might be the D (5 bases). In germline, CDR1 is SGHTA, CDR2 FQGNSA. The germline V and J ends were trimmed by 8 bases and 1 base, with 8 bases remaining between them. The CDR3 loop spans 13 amino acids. CDR3 amino acids: CASWTVNTGELFF. Here the CDR3 DNA reads TGTGCCAGCTGGACTGTGAACACCGGGGAGCTGTTTTTT.

The chain has TRBV2 and TRBJ1-6, with 7 bases lining up with TRBD1. Unmatched junction bases numbered 9, after V lost 1 base and J lost 6 bases. This CDR3 is 17 amino acids long. Per germline, CDR1 SNHLY and CDR2 FYNNEI. Written as DNA, the CDR3 is TGTGCCAGCAGTGAAGGGGGGACAGTCAGAAGTAATTCACCCCTCCACTTT. Amino acids: CASSEGGTVRSNSPLHF.

The V gene is TRBV6-1, the J gene TRBJ1-3; TRBD1 matches 7 bases. The germline gives CDR1 MNHNS, CDR2 SASEGT. Germline trimming cut 4 bases from V and 2 bases from J; bases unmatched to any gene: 2. The CDR3 runs to 14 residues. DNA for the CDR3: TGTGCCAGCAGTGCGACAGGGCCTGGAAACACCATATATTTT. Residues: CASSATGPGNTIYF.

J is TRBJ2-4 and V is TRBV30; 8 positions agree with TRBD2. J lost 6 bases, V lost 2 bases, and 15 bases had no gene match. The CDR3 length is 17 residues. The germline V gene encodes CDR1 GTSNPN and CDR2 SVGIG (reference sequence). CDR3 sequence reads: CAWSPRVSGTSGNIQYF. The CDR3 DNA follows: TGTGCCTGGAGTCCTCGGGTTAGCGGGACCTCCGGAAACATTCAGTACTTC.

The rearrangement joins TRBV14 to TRBJ1-2; D is unresolved. The CDR3 runs 14 residues. Germline CDR1 SGHDN, CDR2 FVKESK. V lost 2 bases and J 2 bases, leaving 9 bases between the germline ends. CDR3 sequence reads: CASSQSRRNYGYTF. The CDR3 bases are TGTGCCAGCAGCCAATCGCGGAGGAACTATGGCTACACCTTC.

The chain joins TRBV6-1 to TRBJ1-6; 8 bases line up with TRBD1. The V gene's germline CDR1 is MNHNS and CDR2 SASEGT. CDR3 length equals 15 residues. Germline trimming cut 0 bases from V and 11 bases from J; bases unmatched to any gene: 6. DNA for the CDR3: TGTGCCAGCAGTGAAGCGCCGGACAGGGTAACACCCCTCCACTTT. Encoded protein: CASSEAPDRVTPLHF.